These 32 T cell receptor beta chains were all obtained from the same sample, sequenced in a study of CD8+ T cells in alopecia areata. In alopecia areata patients, both lesional scalp punch biopsies and peripheral blood were collected. Sequencing templates came from extracted RNA that was reverse transcribed into cDNA. Data came from immunoSEQ multiplex PCR; TCRdb stores just in-frame clones and leaves some out. This sample yields 15,000 to 16,000 clones, of which approximately 54% are seen a single time; roughly 12% belongs to the top ten. The material sequenced was skin. The receptor set was obtained from a human donor with alopecia areata.

This chain uses TRBV6-5 with TRBJ2-1; TRBD2 aligns across 12 bases. The J segment lost 5 bases and the V segment lost 0 bases, leaving 2 bases of the junction unmatched. Germline V gene data show CDR1 as MNHEY and CDR2 as SVGAGI. The CDR3 spans 16 residues. CDR3: CASSYSLAGGDNEQFF. The CDR3 nucleotides read TGTGCCAGCAGTTACTCGCTAGCGGGAGGGGACAATGAGCAGTTCTTC.

The J gene is TRBJ2-3, the V gene TRBV10-1; TRBD1 agrees at 7 bases. This CDR3 comprises 14 residues. The V gene end was trimmed by 3 bases and the J gene end by 4 bases; junction bases not matched to a gene: 4. CDR1 WNHNN and CDR2 SYGVQD come from the germline V gene (reference sequence). CDR3 nucleotides: TGCGCCAGCAGTGACCATGACAGGGCAGATACGCAGTATTTT. Encoded protein: CASSDHDRADTQYF.

This chain joins TRBV29-1 and TRBJ2-3, with a tentative D call TRBD2 (7 bases). V was trimmed by 8 bases and J by 0 bases, leaving 27 bases between them. CDR1 is SQVTM, CDR2 ANQGSEA, per germline. The CDR3 contains 18 residues. CDR3 region: CSFSAGASGLPSTDTQYF. DNA for the CDR3: TGCAGCTTCTCCGCGGGGGCTAGCGGCCTTCCTAGCACAGATACGCAGTATTTT.

The rearrangement uses TRBV6-1 and TRBJ2-5, with TRBD2 matching 7 bases. This CDR3 comprises 15 residues. The germline V gene encodes CDR1 MNHNS and CDR2 SASEGT. The V and J ends lost 2 bases and 11 bases, in that order; junction bases with no gene match: 14. This CDR3 reads CASSEPGGSSREQYF. CDR3 DNA sequence: TGTGCCAGCAGTGAACCCGGCGGGAGCTCTAGGGAGCAGTACTTC.

The chain has TRBV23-1 and TRBJ1-2; the D gene is possibly TRBD1 (6 bases). TRBV23-1 is an ORF for which the function is uncertain. The V and J ends lost 8 bases and 4 bases respectively, with 32 bases between them. The CDR3 has 19 residues. The CDR3 here is CASGRGTQGRRTVSYGYTF. The DNA for the CDR3 is TGCGCCAGCGGTCGAGGCACACAGGGACGGAGGACCGTTTCCTATGGCTACACCTTC.

The rearrangement links TRBV5-1 to TRBJ2-5, with 7 bases aligning to TRBD2. CDR3 length: 14 amino acids. Germline V gene sequence: CDR1 SGHRS, CDR2 YFSETQ. V gave up 4 bases and J gave up 10 bases; unmatched junction bases: 13. DNA of the CDR3: TGCGCCAGCAGCCCTCCTAGCGGTAGAGAGGTCCAGTACTTC. Protein: CASSPPSGREVQYF.

The rearrangement joins TRBV7-8 to TRBJ2-5; 9 positions agree with TRBD2. V gave up 5 bases and J gave up 4 bases; unmatched junction bases: 11. Germline V gene lookup returns CDR1 SGHVS and CDR2 FQNEAQ. The CDR3 length is 16 residues. This chain's CDR3 is CASSHEAGGVGETQYF. CDR3 nucleotides: TGTGCCAGCAGCCACGAAGCGGGAGGTGTCGGAGAGACCCAGTACTTC.

This sequence joins TRBV6-1 and TRBJ2-3; TRBD1 agrees at 9 bases. Germline V gene lookup returns CDR1 MNHNS and CDR2 SASEGT. This CDR3 is built from 15 residues. The V gene end was trimmed by 6 bases and the J gene end by 3 bases; junction bases not matched to a gene: 7. CDR3 nucleotide sequence: TGTGCCAGCAGCAAAGACAGGGGGAGAACAGATACGCAGTATTTT. Translating it yields CASSKDRGRTDTQYF.

By sample share, this clone is medium-sized. The chain employs TRBV28 and TRBJ2-1; tentatively, D is TRBD2 (6 bases). The ends were cut back, 3 bases at V and 6 bases at J, with 15 bases in the middle. Germline values: CDR1 MDHEN, CDR2 SYDVKM. This CDR3 is 15 amino acids long. CDR3: CASSLVGGYLNEQFF. The CDR3, as DNA: TGTGCCAGCAGTTTGGTGGGAGGCTACCTCAATGAGCAGTTCTTC.

This clone was seen a few times. The chain combines TRBV29-1 with TRBJ1-4, with D hard to call. From germline, CDR1 is SQVTM and CDR2 ANQGSEA. V was cut by 5 bases and J by 2 bases, with 9 bases left in between. This CDR3 is built from 13 residues. The CDR3 sequence: CSVLWVTNEKLFF. Written as DNA, the CDR3 is TGCAGCGTTCTATGGGTGACTAATGAAAAACTGTTTTTT.

V is TRBV7-4 and J is TRBJ1-1, with no clear D. The length of the CDR3 is 15 residues. CDR1 and CDR2 (germline): SGHVT, SQSDAQ. V dropped 5 bases and J dropped 0 bases, with 13 bases sitting between them. DNA for the CDR3: TGTGCCAGCAGCCCCTTTGGGCGTATGAACACTGAAGCTTTCTTT. Translation: CASSPFGRMNTEAFF.

The chain couples TRBV5-6 to TRBJ1-1; D is uncertain. The V end lost 0 bases, the J end lost 0 bases, and 9 bases lay between the germline ends. From germline, CDR1 is SGHDT and CDR2 YYEEEE. The CDR3 contains 15 residues. In nucleotides, the CDR3 is TGTGCCAGCAGCTTGGCCCGGGGTATGAACACTGAAGCTTTCTTT. Protein product: CASSLARGMNTEAFF. The full variable domain, rest sourced from reference TRBV5-6 and TRBJ1-1, is DAGVTQSPTHLIKTRGQQVTLRCSPKSGHDTVSWYQQALGQGPQFIFQYYEEEERQRGNFPDRFSGHQFPNYSSELNVNALLLGDSALYLCASSLARGMNTEAFFGQGTRLTVV.

This chain links TRBV2 with TRBJ2-3, with 8 bases that match TRBD2. The germline V gene encodes CDR1 SNHLY and CDR2 FYNNEI. The CDR3 loop spans 15 amino acids. V was pared by 8 bases and J by 0 bases, with 7 bases of the junction left unmatched. The CDR3 sequence is CASELAEASTDTQYF. The CDR3 region has the DNA TGTGCCAGCGAACTAGCGGAAGCTAGCACAGATACGCAGTATTTT.

This chain connects TRBV28 to TRBJ2-1; TRBD1 agrees at 7 bases. The germline V gene has CDR1 MDHEN and CDR2 SYDVKM. The CDR3 contains 12 residues. With 5 bases clipped from V and 9 bases from J, the junction kept 4 bases outside the gene matches. CDR3: CASSVRGSEQFF. The CDR3 bases are TGTGCCAGCAGTGTCAGGGGGTCTGAGCAGTTCTTC.

The J gene is TRBJ1-5, the V gene TRBV6-1; a weak D match, TRBD1 (5 bases). V was clipped by 9 bases and J by 6 bases, with 15 bases between them. Germline V gives CDR1 MNHNS, CDR2 SASEGT. The CDR3 has 13 amino acids. Here the CDR3 reads CASDLGEGQPQHF. The DNA of the CDR3 is TGTGCCAGTGATTTAGGGGAGGGTCAGCCCCAGCATTTT.

The rearrangement joins TRBV6-1 to TRBJ2-7, with D unresolved. Trimming left V 2 bases short and J 0 bases short, with 5 bases between. The CDR3 length is 13 residues. Germline CDR1 MNHNS, CDR2 SASEGT. The CDR3 bases are TGTGCCAGCAGTGAATCGCACTCCTACGAGCAGTACTTC. Its translation is CASSESHSYEQYF.

This clone has only a few counts. The chain combines TRBV28 with TRBJ2-2; no clear D gene. The CDR3 extends over 15 amino acids. Trimming removed 6 bases from V and 2 bases from J, with 13 bases in between. Germline V gene sequence: CDR1 MDHEN, CDR2 SYDVKM. CDR3 residues: CASSPDGLNTGELFF. DNA for the CDR3: TGTGCCAGCAGCCCTGACGGCCTTAACACCGGGGAGCTGTTTTTT.

This clone has more than one count but fewer than ten. The chain uses TRBV28 and TRBJ2-1; possibly TRBD1 for D (6 bases). CDR3 length equals 16 residues. CDR1 and CDR2 (germline): MDHEN, SYDVKM. V was trimmed by 3 bases and J by 7 bases, leaving 19 bases between them. CDR3 sequence reads: CASSFQGHQYGNEQFF. CDR3 bases: TGTGCCAGCAGTTTTCAGGGACACCAATATGGGAATGAGCAGTTCTTC.

This clone has only one observation. V gene TRBV28 combines with J gene TRBJ2-1; TRBD2 matches 8 bases. From germline, CDR1 is MDHEN and CDR2 SYDVKM. The CDR3 is made up of 20 amino acids. The trim removed 10 bases at V and 4 bases at J, leaving 27 bases unmatched. CDR3 DNA: TGTGCCACCATCTGGTGGGTGAGTGGAAAAGCGGGAGTGGGATACAATGAGCAGTTCTTC. The encoded protein is CATIWWVSGKAGVGYNEQFF.

The chain uses TRBV13 and TRBJ1-2; TRBD1 matches at 8 bases. The CDR3 spans 16 residues. V shed 5 bases and J 6 bases; nucleotides not matched to a gene: 14. The germline CDR1 and CDR2 sequences are PRHDT and FYEKMQ (reference sequence). The CDR3 region has the DNA TGTGCCAGCAGCCCAAGGACAGGGCGCTATGCCGATGGCTACACCTTC. It yields the protein CASSPRTGRYADGYTF.

In its sample, this clone was seen a few times. The V gene is TRBV29-1, the J gene TRBJ2-3, with a weak D call TRBD2 (5 bases). Germline lookup yields CDR1 SQVTM and CDR2 ANQGSEA. The CDR3 has 14 residues. The germline V and J ends were trimmed by 3 bases and 3 bases, with 13 bases remaining between them. CDR3 sequence (DNA): TGCAGCGTTGAGAGGGAGCCGGTGACAGATACGCAGTATTTT. Its translation: CSVEREPVTDTQYF.

The chain employs TRBV4-1 and TRBJ1-5; no definite D call. The CDR3 loop spans 16 amino acids. CDR1 and CDR2 from the germline V gene are MGHRA and YSYEKL. V was cut by 0 bases and J by 4 bases, with 13 bases left in between. The CDR3 DNA reads TGCGCCAGCAGCCAAGAAGTTGGGCAGCCAAATCAGCCCCAGCATTTT. This gives the protein CASSQEVGQPNQPQHF.

By proportion, this clone is medium-sized (0.01 to 0.1%). J is TRBJ2-7 and V is TRBV19; TRBD2 might be the D (6 bases). V was cut by 0 bases and J by 5 bases, with 14 bases left in between. This CDR3 is 15 amino acids long. The germline CDR1 and CDR2 sequences are LNHDA and SQIVND (reference sequence). CDR3 sequence reads: CASSIEGGVNHEQYF. DNA for the CDR3: TGTGCCAGTAGTATAGAGGGGGGTGTCAACCACGAGCAGTACTTC. The full variable domain, its missing parts supplied by reference TRBV19 and TRBJ2-7, is DGGITQSPKYLFRKEGQNVTLSCEQNLNHDAMYWYRQDPGQGLRLIYYSQIVNDFQKGDIAEGYSVSREKKESFPLTVTSAQKNPTAFYLCASSIEGGVNHEQYFGPGTRLTVT.

The sample holds one count of this clone. The V gene is TRBV25-1, the J gene TRBJ1-2; no clear D. Per the germline V gene, CDR1 is MGHDK and CDR2 is SYGVNS. Trimming left V 6 bases short and J 7 bases short, with 9 bases between. This CDR3 has 11 residues. CDR3 protein: CASRRDCGYTF. CDR3 sequence (DNA): TGTGCCAGCAGGCGAGACTGTGGCTACACCTTC.

This clone showed up just a few times. J is TRBJ2-7 and V is TRBV5-4; D remains unclear. The germline CDR1 and CDR2 sequences are SGHNT and YYREEE (reference sequence). Trimming removed 4 bases at V and 3 bases at J, with 8 bases between. The length of the CDR3 is 12 residues. This CDR3 is CASSPSGYEQYF. The CDR3 bases are TGTGCCAGCAGCCCCTCGGGCTACGAGCAGTACTTC.

This chain links TRBV2 with TRBJ1-1; D is unclear. The V end lost 7 bases, the J end lost 1 base, and 7 bases lay between the germline ends. The germline V gene has CDR1 SNHLY and CDR2 FYNNEI. The length of the CDR3 is 12 residues. Written as DNA, the CDR3 is TGTGCCAGCAAGTTCGAGAACACTGAAGCTTTCTTT. Translating gives CASKFENTEAFF.

This clone was picked up a small number of times. Here the CDR3 reads CASSQPWTGQNTEAFF. The CDR3 DNA follows: TGTGCCAGCAGCCAACCTTGGACAGGGCAGAACACTGAAGCTTTCTTT. V and J are TRBV4-2 and TRBJ1-1, with 8 positions matching TRBD1. V trimming: 2 bases; J trimming: 1 base; junction bases outside the gene matches: 6. The germline V gene encodes CDR1 LGHNA and CDR2 YNFKEQ. There are 16 residues in the CDR3.

The V and J genes are TRBV7-9 and TRBJ1-1; no firm D call. V gave up 4 bases and J gave up 0 bases, with 12 bases separating them. The CDR3 is 15 residues long. Per the germline V gene, CDR1 is SEHNR and CDR2 is FQNEAQ (reference sequence). The CDR3 loop reads CASSSSGSMNTEAFF. CDR3 DNA: TGTGCCAGCAGCTCCTCGGGCAGCATGAACACTGAAGCTTTCTTT.

This rearrangement joins TRBV2 to TRBJ2-2; D possibly corresponds to TRBD2 (5 bases). Trimming left V 4 bases short and J 5 bases short, with 14 bases between. The CDR3 has 15 residues. Looked up from germline, CDR1 is SNHLY and CDR2 is FYNNEI. The CDR3 sequence: CASSVPPSGTGELFF. The CDR3 region has the DNA TGTGCCAGCAGTGTCCCCCCGTCGGGGACCGGGGAGCTGTTTTTT.

The chain is built from TRBV28 and TRBJ2-1; D may be TRBD1 or TRBD2 (6 bases each). The CDR3 is 16 amino acids. V lost 2 bases and J lost 4, with 15 bases in between. Germline loops: CDR1 MDHEN, CDR2 SYDVKM. CDR3 DNA: TGTGCCAGCAGTTTAAGGGGGGAGTACCTTTACAATGAGCAGTTCTTC. Translating it yields CASSLRGEYLYNEQFF.

J is TRBJ2-1 and V is TRBV28; D is perhaps TRBD2 (6 bases). The germline V and J ends were trimmed by 10 bases and 7 bases, with 8 bases remaining between them. This CDR3 comprises 10 residues. Germline V gene sequence: CDR1 MDHEN, CDR2 SYDVKM. The CDR3 sequence is CATGRNEQFF. The CDR3 coding sequence is TGTGCCACCGGGAGAAATGAGCAGTTCTTC.

The CDR3 DNA sequence: TGCGCCAGCAGCCAAGGAATAGCGGCGAACACCGGGGAGCTGTTTTTT. As protein: CASSQGIAANTGELFF. The chain joins TRBV4-1 to TRBJ2-2, with D maybe TRBD2 (6 bases). CDR1 and CDR2 from the germline V gene are MGHRA and YSYEKL. The CDR3 covers 16 residues. Trimming took off 1 base at V and 0 bases at J, with 9 bases between the two ends.